Each of the 21 T cell receptor beta chains below was sequenced from the same sample in a study of T cells in Graves' hyperthyroidism and ophthalmopathy. Template material for amplifying TCR beta CDR3 regions consisted of RNA transcripts. Primed by the HTBI set, a first-round RT-PCR was run on the TCR CDR3. TCRdb redid the calling of the multiplex PCR reads with MiXCR, one entry per CDR3 protein. Of 700,000 to 850,000 distinct CDR3 sequences in the sample, just over 35% were seen once. The sample comprised blood. These receptors were obtained from a woman aged 40 to 49 with Graves' hyperthyroidism.

V and J are TRBV6-1 and TRBJ1-1, with D perhaps matching TRBD1 (6 bases). The CDR3 contains 14 residues. Germline CDR1 MNHNS, CDR2 SASEGT. V was cut by 8 bases and J by 3 bases, with 16 bases left in between. DNA for the CDR3: TGTGCCAGCGAGAGACAGGACGGGTACACTGAAGCTTTCTTT. Translating gives CASERQDGYTEAFF.

In its sample, this clonotype was seen a few times. One end of the junction fails to match germline, which may point to a read error. The rearrangement uses TRBV19 and TRBJ2-2, with D perhaps matching TRBD1 (5 bases). This CDR3 region has 14 residues. The germline V gene encodes CDR1 LNHDA and CDR2 SQIVND (reference sequence). The CDR3 DNA reads as TGTGCCAGCAGTAACACCCAAGGGGCCGGGGAGCTGTTTTTT. As protein: CASSNTQGAGELFF.

In this sample, this clonotype turned up many times. The CDR3: CASSPKSRVGNQPQHF. The CDR3 DNA reads TGTGCCAGCAGCCCCAAGTCCAGGGTCGGCAATCAGCCCCAGCATTTT. The genes are TRBV11-2 and TRBJ1-5, with TRBD1 as a possible D gene (5 bases). The CDR3 consists of 16 residues. Germline values: CDR1 SGHAT, CDR2 FQNNGV. Between the trimmed V and J ends, which lost 5 bases and 2 bases, there was a span of 16 bases.

This clonotype turned up a few times. The V and J genes are TRBV6-4 and TRBJ1-2; D is undetermined. There are 14 residues in the CDR3. Looked up from germline, CDR1 is MRHNA and CDR2 is SNTAGT. Trimming cost V 8 bases and J 3 bases, with 16 bases left between them. CDR3 amino acids: CASPPNGPHYGYTF. The CDR3 DNA reads TGTGCCAGCCCGCCCAACGGGCCCCACTATGGCTACACCTTC.

This clonotype was seen ten or more times. The chain joins TRBV5-4 to TRBJ1-2; 9 positions match TRBD1. In germline, CDR1 is SGHNT, CDR2 YYREEE (reference sequence). Trimming removed 4 bases from V and 6 bases from J; junction bases left unmatched: 7. The CDR3 loop spans 14 amino acids. CDR3: CASSQEQGADGYTF. CDR3 DNA sequence: TGTGCCAGCAGCCAAGAACAGGGGGCTGATGGCTACACCTTC.

At least ten counts were recorded for this clonotype. V is TRBV12-3 or TRBV12-4 and J is TRBJ2-7; 9 positions match TRBD2. The V and J ends lost 4 bases and 5 bases, in that order; junction bases with no gene match: 9. CDR3 length equals 15 residues. CDR3 region: CASSSRGGGANEQYF. The DNA of the CDR3 is TGTGCCAGCAGTTCCCGGGGCGGGGGGGCTAACGAGCAGTACTTC.

The chain carries TRBV6-1 and TRBJ1-1; D may be TRBD1 (6 bases). The CDR3 covers 12 residues. CDR1 MNHNS and CDR2 SASEGT come from the germline V gene. With 7 bases removed from V and 5 bases from J, the gap between germline ends came to 11 bases. Here the CDR3 DNA reads TGTGCCAGCACCAGGGGTCTAACTGAAGCTTTCTTT. It encodes CASTRGLTEAFF.

The J gene is TRBJ2-7, the V gene TRBV9; tentatively, D is TRBD1 (6 bases). The CDR3 is 15 amino acids. V was cut by 4 bases and J by 3 bases, with 17 bases left in between. CDR1 is SGDLS, CDR2 YYNGEE, per germline. CDR3: CASSRFRGPYYEQYF. The DNA for the CDR3 is TGTGCCAGCAGCCGTTTCAGGGGACCCTACTACGAGCAGTACTTC.

Of note for this clonotype: Since the CDR3 does not end with the conserved phenylalanine or tryptophan, this likely comes from a read error. The chain employs TRBV20-1 and TRBJ2-5, with 7 bases that match TRBD1. Germline assignment: CDR1 DFQATT and CDR2 SNEGSKA (reference sequence). Trimming removed 7 bases from V and 5 bases from J; junction bases left unmatched: 7. The CDR3 extends over 12 amino acids. The CDR3 nucleotides are TGCAGTGAGGGGGCAGGGGACGAGACCCAGTACTCC. This codes for CSEGAGDETQYS.

This clonotype occurred a few times. The genes are TRBV7-2 and TRBJ1-3, with a weak D call TRBD1 (5 bases). This CDR3 comprises 14 residues. V dropped 5 bases and J dropped 8 bases, with 16 bases sitting between them. Germline lookup yields CDR1 SGHTA and CDR2 FQGNSA. CDR3 residues: CASSHGTASYTIYF. CDR3 coding DNA: TGTGCCAGCAGCCATGGGACCGCAAGCTACACCATATATTTT.

J is TRBJ1-6 and V is TRBV5-1; the D gene is possibly TRBD1 (6 bases). Germline V gives CDR1 SGHRS, CDR2 YFSETQ. Trimming left V 0 bases short and J 10 bases short, with 17 bases between. This CDR3 is 16 amino acids long. CDR3 DNA: TGCGCCAGCAGCTTGGCAACGGACAGAGGAACCTCACCCCTCCACTTT. This encodes CASSLATDRGTSPLHF.

The CDR3 spells CSAQRWGYGGYTF. Here the CDR3 DNA reads TGCAGCGCGCAAAGGTGGGGCTACGGTGGCTACACCTTC. The V call is TRBV29-1, the J call TRBJ1-2; maybe TRBD1 (5 bases). V shed 7 bases and J shed 7 bases, with 19 bases lying between them. Germline loops: CDR1 SQVTM, CDR2 ANQGSEA. The CDR3 runs to 13 residues.

Points on this clonotype: A single base separates this from a much larger clone, so it may be a read error. The chain uses TRBV7-2 and TRBJ1-1; D might be TRBD1 (6 bases). This CDR3 contains 15 residues. Germline V lookup: CDR1 SGHTA, CDR2 FQGNSA. CDR3 protein: CASSLVGAGNIEAFF. The CDR3 DNA sequence: TGTGCCAGCAGCTTAGTGGGGGCAGGGAACATTGAAGCTTTCTTT. Filled out from reference TRBV7-2 and TRBJ1-1, the complete variable domain reads GAGVSQSPSNKVTEKGKDVELRCDPISGHTALYWYRQSLGQGLEFLIYFQGNSAPDKSGLPSDRFSAERTGGSVSTLTIQRTQQEDSAVYLCASSLVGAGNIEAFFGQGTRLTVV.

Notes on this clonotype: One base away lies a much larger clone, so this may be a sequencing read error. V usage is TRBV20-1 and J usage is TRBJ2-7; possibly TRBD2 for D (6 bases). CDR1 is DFQATT and CDR2 is SNEGSKA in the germline V gene (reference sequence). The length of the CDR3 is 15 residues. The CDR3 is CSARPRLARAYERYF. The CDR3 nucleotides are TGCAGTGCTAGGCCTCGGCTAGCGAGAGCCTACGAGCGGTACTTC.

This clonotype was seen many times. Germline is not matched at one junction end, which may reflect a read error. J is TRBJ2-2 and V is TRBV7-7; maybe TRBD1 (5 bases). CDR3 size: 13 residues. The germline CDR1 and CDR2 sequences are SSHAT and FNYEAQ (reference sequence). CDR3 DNA sequence: TGTGCTAGCAGCCAGACAGTCCTCGGGGAGCTGTTTTTT. Encoded protein: CASSQTVLGELFF.

Turning to this clonotype: A read error is likely, as this CDR3 ends without the conserved phenylalanine or tryptophan. This rearrangement joins TRBV7-9 to TRBJ1-4; 7 bases are shared with TRBD1. The CDR3 contains 14 residues. CDR1 and CDR2 from the germline V gene are SEHNR and FQNEAQ (reference sequence). Unmatched junction bases numbered 11, after V lost 8 bases and J lost 8 bases. CDR3 sequence (DNA): TGTGCCAGCGGGTCGGACAGGCGTGGAGAAAAACTGTTTCTT. Residues: CASGSDRRGEKLFL.

Remarks on this clonotype: One end of the junction fails to match germline, which may point to a read error. The rearrangement uses TRBV24-1 and TRBJ2-7; 7 bases fit TRBD1. CDR1 and CDR2 from the germline V gene are KGHDR and SFDVKD. This CDR3 has 15 amino acids. The CDR3 sequence is CASSSRRQGYYEQYF. The CDR3 DNA is TGTGCCAGCAGTTCCCGGAGACAGGGCTACTACGAGCAGTACTTC.

The V call is TRBV6-6, the J call TRBJ1-5, with D perhaps TRBD1 (5 bases). This CDR3 is built from 15 residues. Trimming took off 2 bases at V and 3 bases at J, with 11 bases between the two ends. Germline-derived CDR1 and CDR2 are MNHNY and SVGAGI (reference sequence). In nucleotides, the CDR3 is TGTGCCAGCAGTTACCGGGACGGACCCAATCAGCCCCAGCATTTT. This codes for CASSYRDGPNQPQHF.

This rearrangement joins TRBV20-1 to TRBJ2-3, with no clear D. Trimming pared 5 bases from V and 8 bases from J, leaving 14 bases between. Germline V gives CDR1 DFQATT, CDR2 SNEGSKA (reference sequence). CDR3 size: 12 residues. The DNA for the CDR3 is TGCAGTGCTGGGCCGTTTGGCGGTACGCAGTATTTT. This codes for CSAGPFGGTQYF.

The V gene is TRBV25-1, the J gene TRBJ1-2; 10 bases map to TRBD1. In germline, CDR1 is MGHDK, CDR2 SYGVNS. Trimming took 3 bases from V and 4 from J; bases not matched to a gene: 11. CDR3 length: 17 residues. CDR3 nucleotide sequence: TGTGCCAGCAGTGACCTAACTTCCGGGACAGGGGCCTATGGCTACACCTTC. Protein sequence: CASSDLTSGTGAYGYTF.

This chain joins TRBV19 and TRBJ2-2; D is unclear. The CDR3 is 15 residues long. V was clipped by 7 bases and J by 5 bases, with 17 bases between them. Germline lookup yields CDR1 LNHDA and CDR2 SQIVND (reference sequence). CDR3 sequence: CASTHGGKLTGELFF. In DNA form, the CDR3 reads TGTGCCAGTACCCACGGCGGTAAATTGACCGGGGAGCTGTTTTTT.